This T cell receptor (beta chain) was observed in a study of CD4 T cells in relation to SARS-CoV-2 and coronaviruses. In regard to this clone: Its antigen is currently unknown.

This CDR3 spans 13 amino acids. Trimming shortened V by 8 bases and J by 9 bases, and 14 bases separated the two germline ends. Germline V CDR1 and CDR2: SGHAT, FQNNGV. The unexposed donors gave CD4+ T cells in about 2011-2018, prior to COVID-19. After about 10 days of culture, CD4+ T cells were isolated. Clones were sequenced by immunoSEQ multiplex PCR, and TCRdb holds only the in-frame ones, with some missing. The repertoire includes tens of thousands of clones, approximately 79% of them detected once, and 9% to 15% sits in the top ten. Sequences were obtained from CD4+ T cells from PBMCs, cultured in vitro. The TCR was taken from a human donor in good health. The genes are TRBV11-2 and TRBJ1-6, with D possibly matching TRBD1 (5 bases). CDR3: CASCPTGVSPLHF. The CDR3 nucleotides read TGTGCCAGCTGCCCGACGGGGGTTTCACCCCTCCACTTT.